A selection of T cell receptor beta chains follows, all from one sample in a study of CD8 T cells in Susac syndrome. Using its own MiXCR run on the immunoSEQ multiplex PCR reads, TCRdb lists one record per CDR3 protein. The sample yields approximately 150,000 distinct CDR3 sequences, around 94% seen once. The source material was CD4+ T cells from PBMCs. All receptors derive from a human donor in good health. Both conserved end residues are part of each CDR3. D genes are given only for firm matches. The size field is filled for only some rows; it gives once, few, many or a size class.

>TRBJ1-4|TRBV9|-|-
TGTGCCAGCAGCGTAGGGGTGCAGGACAAACTGTTTTTT
CASSVGVQDKLFF
>TRBJ2-5|TRBV19|-|-
TGTGCCAGTAGTAACCGGGATCGGGAGACCCAGTACTTC
CASSNRDRETQYF
>TRBJ2-3|TRBV9|-|-
TGTGCCAGCAGCGTCAGAGGACGCACAGATACGCAGTATTTT
CASSVRGRTDTQYF
>TRBJ2-6|TRBV2|-|once
TGTGCCAGCAGTGACAGGGCTGGGGCCAACGTCCTGACTTTC
CASSDRAGANVLTF
>TRBJ2-7|TRBV14|-|-
TGTGCCAGCAGCCAAGATGTAGGGCGGCGGCAGTACTTC
CASSQDVGRRQYF
>TRBJ2-3|TRBV20-1|TRBD2|-
TGCAGTGCGCCCGATAGCGGGAGGAGGGCAGATACGCAGTATTTT
CSAPDSGRRADTQYF
>TRBJ2-2|TRBV30|TRBD2|-
TGCGGGACTAGCGGGAGGCACGAGAACACCGGGGAGCTGTTTTTT
CGTSGRHENTGELFF
>TRBJ2-7|TRBV10-3|-|-
TGTGCCATCAGTGATCGGCAGGGTGGGGTCCTAGCTAGCGAGCAGTACTTC
CAISDRQGGVLASEQYF
>TRBJ2-2|TRBV10-3|TRBD2|-
TGTGCCATCAGTGCCGGGGGGTTGAACACCGGGGAGCTGTTTTTT
CAISAGGLNTGELFF
>TRBJ1-2|TRBV12-3/TRBV12-4|-|-
TGTGCCAGCAGTTTATCATGGGGCTACACCTTC
CASSLSWGYTF
>TRBJ1-2|TRBV5-1|-|-
TGCGCCAGCAGCCACGGGACAATCCGAGCTAACTATGGCTACACCTTC
CASSHGTIRANYGYTF
>TRBJ1-5|TRBV19|-|-
TGTGCCAGTAGTTTCTTGGGTGGCAATAGCAATCAGCCCCAGCATTTT
CASSFLGGNSNQPQHF
>TRBJ1-1|TRBV19|TRBD1|-
TGTGCCAGTAGTCGACAGGGTCATACTGAAGCTTTCTTT
CASSRQGHTEAFF
>TRBJ2-2|TRBV19|-|-
TGTGCCAGTAACCTGAACACCGGGGAGCTGTTTTTT
CASNLNTGELFF
>TRBJ2-1|TRBV20-1|-|-
TGCAGTGCTAGGGCCGGGGATCTTTACAATGAGCAGTTCTTC
CSARAGDLYNEQFF
>TRBJ2-1|TRBV2|TRBD2|-
TGTGCCAGCAGTGAGTGGACTAGAAACGAGCAGTTCTTC
CASSEWTRNEQFF
>TRBJ2-3|TRBV3-1|-|-
TGTGCCAGCAGCCAAGAGGCGGGCGCAGATACGCAGTATTTT
CASSQEAGADTQYF
>TRBJ2-7|TRBV28|TRBD1|once
TGTGCCAGCAGCGGTTGGACAGGGGGTTCCTACGAGCAGTACTTC
CASSGWTGGSYEQYF